Shown below are 20 T cell receptor beta chains from a single sample sequenced in a study of OX40 agonist ivuxolimab in advanced cancers. The protocol was immunoSEQ multiplex PCR, while the TCRdb copy is restricted to in-frame clones and leaves out a portion. Here the sample spans some 54,000 clones, approximately 84% being singletons. Material: CD4+ or CD8+ T cells sorted from blood, obtained in a trial of the OX40 agonist ivuxolimab. These receptor sequences come from an adult with an advanced solid tumor such as melanoma, head and neck, liver or kidney cancer.

The V call is TRBV30, the J call TRBJ1-2; TRBD1 aligns across 8 bases. With 3 bases clipped from V and 6 bases from J, the junction kept 6 bases outside the gene matches. CDR1 GTSNPN and CDR2 SVGIG come from the germline V gene (reference sequence). This CDR3 region has 13 residues. CDR3: CAWRADRENGYTF. CDR3 DNA: TGTGCCTGGAGAGCGGACAGGGAGAATGGCTACACCTTC. The variable domain in full, with the rest retrieved from reference TRBV30 and TRBJ1-2, is SQTIHQWPATLVQPVGSPLSLECTVEGTSNPNLYWYRQAAGRGLQLLFYSVGIGQISSEVPQNLSASRPQDRQFILSSKKLLLSDSGFYLCAWRADRENGYTFGSGTRLTVV.

The gene calls are TRBV10-2 and TRBJ2-1, with 11 bases matching TRBD2. The CDR3 consists of 16 residues. Losses at the gene ends were 7 bases for V and 8 bases for J; bases not matched to a gene: 13. CDR1 is WSHSY, CDR2 SAAADI, per germline. CDR3 region: CASTPLTSGRGDEQFF. Written as DNA, the CDR3 is TGCGCCAGCACACCTTTAACTAGCGGGAGAGGCGATGAGCAGTTCTTC.

This sequence joins TRBV7-2 and TRBJ2-5, with a tentative D call TRBD1 (5 bases). V lost 3 bases, J lost 7 bases, and 15 bases lay in between. The CDR3 is 14 amino acids. Germline V gene sequence: CDR1 SGHTA, CDR2 FQGNSA. CDR3 nucleotide sequence: TGTGCCAGCAGCTTGGTGGTGGATCAGGGGACCCAGTACTTC. This gives the protein CASSLVVDQGTQYF.

The rearrangement uses TRBV7-8 and TRBJ1-1; TRBD1 aligns across 8 bases. The germline gives CDR1 SGHVS, CDR2 FQNEAQ. With V trimmed by 3 bases and J by 4 bases, 4 bases remained unmatched. The CDR3 sequence is 14 residues long. CDR3 residues: CASSLDRVSTEAFF. The CDR3, as DNA: TGTGCCAGCAGCTTGGACAGGGTTAGCACTGAAGCTTTCTTT.

V and J are TRBV6-6 and TRBJ1-5, with 9 bases fitting TRBD1. Germline V gene sequence: CDR1 MNHNY, CDR2 SVGAGI (reference sequence). There are 15 residues in the CDR3. V gave up 2 bases and J gave up 4 bases; unmatched junction bases: 3. In DNA, the CDR3 is TGTGCCAGCAGTTACGATGGACAGGGGAATCAGCCCCAGCATTTT. Its protein is CASSYDGQGNQPQHF.

This clone was seen a handful of times. This chain uses TRBV28 with TRBJ1-5; possibly TRBD1 for D (5 bases). V lost 0 bases, J lost 2 bases, and 17 bases lay in between. Germline values: CDR1 MDHEN, CDR2 SYDVKM. The CDR3 length is 18 residues. CDR3 nucleotides: TGTGCCAGCAGTTTATGGGATTTAGGGACGGCCGGCAATCAGCCCCAGCATTTT. Translation: CASSLWDLGTAGNQPQHF.

CDR3 DNA: TGTGCCAGCAGTTACTCTTCAAATGGGGAGACCCAGTACTTC. Translated: CASSYSSNGETQYF. This chain joins TRBV6-5 and TRBJ2-5; D is uncertain. The V end lost 0 bases, the J end lost 5 bases, and 10 bases lay between the germline ends. The germline V gene encodes CDR1 MNHEY and CDR2 SVGAGI. This CDR3 has 14 amino acids.

The V call is TRBV11-2, the J call TRBJ1-2, with 8 bases aligning to TRBD1. CDR1 SGHAT and CDR2 FQNNGV come from the germline V gene. V gave up 0 bases and J gave up 6 bases; unmatched junction bases: 15. The CDR3 loop spans 18 amino acids. The CDR3 here is CASSLDIGQGWIRNGYTF. CDR3 nucleotide sequence: TGTGCCAGCAGCTTAGATATAGGACAGGGCTGGATTAGAAATGGCTACACCTTC.

V gene TRBV7-2 combines with J gene TRBJ1-5; D unresolved. From germline, CDR1 is SGHTA and CDR2 FQGNSA. V shed 1 base and J shed 2 bases, with 9 bases lying between them. The CDR3 is made up of 15 amino acids. The CDR3 is CASSLVSTGNQPQHF. The CDR3 DNA reads as TGTGCCAGCAGCTTAGTTTCGACGGGCAATCAGCCCCAGCATTTT.

Notes on this clone: An end of the junction does not agree with germline; a read error may underlie this. The chain recombines TRBV2 with TRBJ2-3; 11 bases agree with TRBD2. This CDR3 is built from 18 residues. The V gene's germline CDR1 is SNHLY and CDR2 FYNNEI. CDR3 region: CASREGRLAGGGTDTQYF. The CDR3, as DNA: TGTGCCAGCAGGGAAGGGAGGCTAGCGGGGGGCGGTACGGATACGCAGTATTTT.

This clone was picked up a small number of times. The gene calls are TRBV19 and TRBJ1-3, with D perhaps matching TRBD1 (5 bases). Looked up from germline, CDR1 is LNHDA and CDR2 is SQIVND (reference sequence). The CDR3 runs to 15 residues. The ends were cut back, 4 bases at V and 0 bases at J, with 10 bases in the middle. The CDR3 nucleotides are TGTGCCAGTAGTACCGCAGGGCTCTCTGGAAACACCATATATTTT. Its protein is CASSTAGLSGNTIYF. Full variable domain (missing parts from reference TRBV19 and TRBJ1-3): DGGITQSPKYLFRKEGQNVTLSCEQNLNHDAMYWYRQDPGQGLRLIYYSQIVNDFQKGDIAEGYSVSREKKESFPLTVTSAQKNPTAFYLCASSTAGLSGNTIYFGEGSWLTVV.

This chain joins TRBV2 and TRBJ1-6; TRBD1 might be the D (5 bases). The ends were cut back, 4 bases at V and 5 bases at J, with 9 bases in the middle. Germline V gene data show CDR1 as SNHLY and CDR2 as FYNNEI. The CDR3 is 14 amino acids. CDR3 sequence: CASSVDSDNSPLHF. For the CDR3, the DNA is TGTGCCAGCAGTGTAGACAGCGATAATTCACCCCTCCACTTT. Complete variable domain (other parts from reference TRBV2 and TRBJ1-6): EPEVTQTPSHQVTQMGQEVILRCVPISNHLYFYWYRQILGQKVEFLVSFYNNEISEKSEIFDDQFSVERPDGSNFTLKIRSTKLEDSAMYFCASSVDSDNSPLHFGNGTRLTVT.

The chain joins TRBV18 to TRBJ2-1; 10 bases agree with TRBD1. V lost 6 bases and J lost 5; bases outside the gene matches: 10. The CDR3 covers 16 residues. The germline V gene encodes CDR1 KGHSH and CDR2 LQKENI. DNA for the CDR3: TGTGCCAGCTCGAAGTCCGGGACAGGGGTCAACAATGAGCAGTTCTTC. Translation: CASSKSGTGVNNEQFF.

The chain combines TRBV18 with TRBJ2-6; 9 bases fit TRBD1. The CDR3 has 18 residues. Germline V gene sequence: CDR1 KGHSH, CDR2 LQKENI. Losses at the gene ends were 1 base for V and 2 bases for J; bases not matched to a gene: 6. The CDR3 DNA reads TGTGCCAGCTCACCACGACAGGGGGTAAGGGCTGGGGCCAACGTCCTGACTTTC. It encodes CASSPRQGVRAGANVLTF.

The chain recombines TRBV6-5 with TRBJ2-5, with D perhaps being TRBD1 or TRBD2 (5 bases each). Trimming cost V 5 bases and J 1 base, with 11 bases left between them. Germline V CDR1 and CDR2: MNHEY, SVGAGI. The CDR3 runs to 14 residues. In DNA form, the CDR3 reads TGTGCCAGCAGTAACTGGGACGGCCAAGAGACCCAGTACTTC. It translates to CASSNWDGQETQYF.

The chain has TRBV28 and TRBJ1-1; no firm D call. The CDR3 is 13 amino acids. From germline, CDR1 is MDHEN and CDR2 SYDVKM. V lost 5 bases to trimming and J lost 2 bases, with 9 bases between them. CDR3 nucleotides: TGTGCCAGCAGTATCCAAACAAACACTGAAGCTTTCTTT. This sequence encodes CASSIQTNTEAFF.

V usage is TRBV7-8 and J usage is TRBJ2-1, with 9 bases identical to TRBD2. The CDR3 is 15 amino acids. The germline gives CDR1 SGHVS, CDR2 FQNEAQ. The J segment lost 10 bases and the V segment lost 3 bases, leaving 10 bases of the junction unmatched. The CDR3, as DNA: TGTGCCAGCAGCTTCGCGGCGGGAGGGCTAAGCGAGCAGTTCTTC. Its translation is CASSFAAGGLSEQFF.

This CDR3 reads CASSPRGGNGHTEAFF. The CDR3 region has the DNA TGTGCCAGCAGTCCCCGAGGGGGGAATGGTCACACTGAAGCTTTCTTT. The V call is TRBV27, the J call TRBJ1-1, with D perhaps matching TRBD1 (6 bases). Trimming removed 5 bases at V and 3 bases at J, with 19 bases between. The germline CDR1 and CDR2 sequences are MNHEY and SMNVEV (reference sequence). The CDR3 has 16 amino acids.

This clone has a handful of counts. The CDR3 bases are TGCGCCAGCAGCTTGTCCGGCACCGGGGAGCTGTTTTTT. It is translated as CASSLSGTGELFF. The chain is built from TRBV5-1 and TRBJ2-2; D remains ambiguous. Germline loops: CDR1 SGHRS, CDR2 YFSETQ. Trimming removed 1 base at V and 4 bases at J, with 5 bases between. This CDR3 region has 13 residues.

This clone was observed a handful of times. The rearrangement joins TRBV28 to TRBJ1-5; a possible D gene is TRBD1 (5 bases). Trimming took off 10 bases at V and 0 bases at J, with 13 bases between the two ends. From germline, CDR1 is MDHEN and CDR2 SYDVKM. The CDR3 length is 14 residues. DNA for the CDR3: TGTGCCACACGAGGGGCATATAGCAATCAGCCCCAGCATTTT. Translated, it gives CATRGAYSNQPQHF.